These 19 T cell receptor beta chains share one sample of origin, sequenced in a study of response to subunit inactivated influenza vaccine. One entry per CDR3 protein, called by TCRdb with MiXCR from the RT-PCR reads. This table holds hundreds of thousands of distinct CDR3 sequences, 12% found once. Source: non-naive T cells sorted from PBMCs, taken about 14 days before vaccination. The receptors were sampled from a man in his forties or fifties who received an inactivated influenza vaccine.

This clonotype was seen a handful of times. The chain recombines TRBV5-1 with TRBJ2-7; D is undetermined. The CDR3 is 11 residues long. With 5 bases removed from V and 3 bases from J, the gap between germline ends came to 6 bases. Germline values: CDR1 SGHRS, CDR2 YFSETQ. The CDR3 DNA reads as TGCGCCAGCAGTACAGACTACGAGCAGTACTTC. This encodes CASSTDYEQYF.

This clonotype came up a few times. This chain links TRBV7-2 with TRBJ1-2; perhaps TRBD1 as D (6 bases). The V gene's germline CDR1 is SGHTA and CDR2 FQGNSA. This CDR3 region has 15 residues. Trimming stripped 5 bases from V and 4 bases from J, with 17 bases between. Here the CDR3 reads CASSPEPGTTYGYTF. The DNA of the CDR3 is TGTGCCAGCAGCCCCGAGCCAGGGACAACCTATGGCTACACCTTC. The full variable domain, completed using reference TRBV7-2 and TRBJ1-2, is GAGVSQSPSNKVTEKGKDVELRCDPISGHTALYWYRQSLGQGLEFLIYFQGNSAPDKSGLPSDRFSAERTGGSVSTLTIQRTQQEDSAVYLCASSPEPGTTYGYTFGSGTRLTVV.

CDR3 region: CAWSGRAGTGELFF. The CDR3 region has the DNA TGTGCCTGGAGTGGCAGGGCGGGCACCGGGGAGCTGTTTTTT. V and J are TRBV30 and TRBJ2-2; D is possibly TRBD1 or TRBD2 (5 bases each). CDR1 GTSNPN and CDR2 SVGIG come from the germline V gene (reference sequence). The ends were cut back, 1 base at V and 4 bases at J, with 10 bases in the middle. CDR3 length: 14 amino acids.

The rearrangement uses TRBV28 and TRBJ2-7, with D hard to call. The CDR3 loop spans 11 amino acids. V was shortened by 5 bases and J by 7 bases, with 9 bases between the two germline ends. The germline V gene has CDR1 MDHEN and CDR2 SYDVKM. The CDR3 spells CASSQGREQYF. DNA of the CDR3: TGTGCCAGCAGTCAAGGAAGGGAGCAGTACTTC.

This clonotype showed up just a few times. The chain couples TRBV12-3 or TRBV12-4 to TRBJ2-7; 9 bases agree with TRBD1. V gave up 5 bases and J gave up 3 bases; unmatched junction bases: 5. The CDR3 consists of 14 residues. The CDR3 is CASSLQDRGYEQYF. Written as DNA, the CDR3 is TGTGCCAGCAGTCTCCAGGACAGGGGCTACGAGCAGTACTTC.

This clonotype was picked up many times. The chain uses TRBV4-3 and TRBJ2-7; D unresolved. The CDR3 spans 15 residues. Germline CDR1 and CDR2: LGHNA and YSLEER. V was cut by 0 bases and J by 3 bases, with 12 bases left in between. Here the CDR3 reads CASSQESARNYEQYF. The DNA of the CDR3 is TGCGCCAGCAGCCAAGAGTCTGCCAGAAACTACGAGCAGTACTTC.

This clonotype was recorded a few times. The chain combines TRBV7-3 with TRBJ2-3; 11 nucleotides match TRBD2. This CDR3 has 16 amino acids. V was pared by 5 bases and J by 5 bases, with 9 bases of the junction left unmatched. Germline V CDR1 and CDR2: SGHTA, FQGTGA. CDR3 DNA: TGTGCCAGCAGCCCCATTAGCGGGAGGGGGTTAGATACGCAGTATTTT. Translated: CASSPISGRGLDTQYF.

This chain links TRBV25-1 with TRBJ1-1, with 7 positions matching TRBD1. Trimming removed 5 bases from V and 0 bases from J; junction bases left unmatched: 9. The germline V gene encodes CDR1 MGHDK and CDR2 SYGVNS. The CDR3 covers 16 residues. DNA of the CDR3: TGTGCCAGCAGTTGGGCAGGGGGTCGGGTGAACACTGAAGCTTTCTTT. This codes for CASSWAGGRVNTEAFF.

The chain employs TRBV6-1 and TRBJ2-1; 7 nucleotides match TRBD1. Germline loops: CDR1 MNHNS, CDR2 SASEGT. After removal of 2 bases from V and 1 base from J, the junction contained 5 bases not matched to a gene. The CDR3 consists of 16 residues. Written as DNA, the CDR3 is TGTGCCAGCAGTGAAAGACGCAGGGGGTCCTACAATGAGCAGTTCTTC. The encoded protein is CASSERRRGSYNEQFF.

This clonotype was seen repeatedly, ten times or more. This sequence joins TRBV4-2 and TRBJ1-2; no definite D call. V lost 2 bases and J 5 bases, leaving 21 bases between the germline ends. The CDR3 is 17 residues long. In germline, CDR1 is LGHNA, CDR2 YNFKEQ. This chain's CDR3 is CASSQNRGPALRYGYTF. CDR3 in DNA: TGTGCCAGCAGCCAAAACCGCGGCCCCGCCTTGAGGTATGGCTACACCTTC.

This clonotype has at least ten counts. CDR3 sequence reads: CASSSDFAGELFF. As DNA, the CDR3 is TGTGCCAGCAGTTCGGACTTTGCCGGGGAGCTGTTTTTT. The rearrangement uses TRBV12-3 or TRBV12-4 and TRBJ2-2; D is perhaps TRBD2 (5 bases). Trimming cost V 4 bases and J 6 bases, with 9 bases left between them. The CDR3 totals 13 residues.

This clonotype was counted between two and nine times. This rearrangement joins TRBV20-1 to TRBJ2-7; no clear D. In germline, CDR1 is DFQATT, CDR2 SNEGSKA (reference sequence). This CDR3 has 12 residues. V lost 4 bases to trimming and J lost 4 bases, with 11 bases between them. The CDR3 reads CSATQAQYEQYF. CDR3 nucleotides: TGCAGTGCTACGCAGGCTCAGTACGAGCAGTACTTC.

This chain connects TRBV20-1 to TRBJ2-7; no reliable D call. The CDR3 contains 14 residues. The germline CDR1 and CDR2 sequences are DFQATT and SNEGSKA (reference sequence). With 5 bases removed from V and 2 bases from J, the gap between germline ends came to 16 bases. The DNA for the CDR3 is TGCAGTGCTTCACGGACCCGCAATACCTACGAGCAGTACTTC. This codes for CSASRTRNTYEQYF.

This clonotype showed up just a few times. V usage is TRBV20-1 and J usage is TRBJ1-1, with a tentative D call TRBD1 (5 bases). This CDR3 comprises 13 residues. Germline CDR1 is DFQATT and CDR2 is SNEGSKA (reference sequence). V dropped 6 bases and J dropped 0 bases, with 11 bases sitting between them. The CDR3 reads CSAPGVLNTEAFF. The DNA of the CDR3 is TGCAGTGCCCCGGGGGTCCTGAACACTGAAGCTTTCTTT.

The CDR3 DNA is TGTGCGAATGCCCTGGGACAGAGGAACACCGGGGAGCTGTTTTTT. It translates to CANALGQRNTGELFF. This chain links TRBV7-2 with TRBJ2-2, with 7 nucleotides matching TRBD1. Germline assignment: CDR1 SGHTA and CDR2 FQGNSA. The CDR3 runs 15 residues.

This chain joins TRBV4-2 and TRBJ2-1; D is uncertain. CDR1 and CDR2 from the germline V gene are LGHNA and YNFKEQ. The V end was cut by 0 bases, the J end by 10 bases, with 7 bases between. The CDR3 runs to 12 residues. CDR3 sequence: CASSQDLGEQFF. DNA for the CDR3: TGTGCCAGCAGCCAAGATCTGGGGGAGCAGTTCTTC.

This sequence joins TRBV6-2 or TRBV6-3 and TRBJ2-1; a possible D gene is TRBD2 (5 bases). The CDR3 covers 18 residues. V was pared by 4 bases and J by 4 bases, with 23 bases between. Germline loops: CDR1 MNHEY, CDR2 SVGEGT. This CDR3 is CASSSALSGPQRYNEQFF. The CDR3 DNA follows: TGTGCCAGCAGTTCCGCATTGAGCGGACCCCAGCGTTACAATGAGCAGTTCTTC.

This clonotype was seen a few times. The chain uses TRBV30 and TRBJ2-1, with TRBD2 identical over 13 bases. Germline V gene lookup returns CDR1 GTSNPN and CDR2 SVGIG (reference sequence). The V gene end was trimmed by 1 base and the J gene end by 9 bases; junction bases not matched to a gene: 9. The CDR3 spans 16 residues. The CDR3 sequence is CAWSGSTSGGAREQFF. The CDR3, as DNA: TGTGCCTGGAGTGGAAGTACTAGCGGGGGGGCGCGTGAGCAGTTCTTC.

This clonotype has a count of ten or more. V gene TRBV12-5 combines with J gene TRBJ2-3; tentative D call: TRBD2 (6 bases). CDR3 length: 16 amino acids. The germline V gene encodes CDR1 LGHNT and CDR2 FRNRAP. The V gene lost 3 bases and the J gene lost 0 bases, with 13 bases spanning the gap. The CDR3 here is CASGLIRERSTDTQYF. For the CDR3, the DNA is TGTGCTAGTGGTTTAATCCGGGAGCGTAGCACAGATACGCAGTATTTT.